This is a list of T cell receptor beta chains from one sample in a study of cytomegalovirus exposure and HLA in healthy donors. Profiled with immunoSEQ multiplex PCR; TCRdb holds only in-frame clones, not every one. Reported are about 51,000 clones; the ten largest clones contain 20% to 30%. The specimen was PBMCs. The receptor set was obtained from a man between 40 and 49 years old in good health and CMV-seropositive. Each CDR3 is given with its conserved first and last residue. A D gene is named only where the DNA matches it firmly.

TRBV4-2	TRBJ2-3	TRBD2	TGTGCCAGCAGCCAAACTCTAGCGGGAGGGCCGGATACGCAGTATTTT	CASSQTLAGGPDTQYF
TRBV6-6	TRBJ1-2	.	TGTGCCAGCAGCCCCCCACTTAACTATGGCTACACCTTC	CASSPPLNYGYTF
TRBV28	TRBJ2-7	TRBD2	TGTGCCAGCAGCCTCGGGGGGACGAGATACTACGAGCAGTACTTC	CASSLGGTRYYEQYF
TRBV6-4	TRBJ2-1	TRBD2	TGTGCCAGCAGTTCTAGCGGGAGGGCCTATGAGCAGTTCTTC	CASSSSGRAYEQFF
TRBV2	TRBJ2-3	.	TGTGCCAGCAGTGAGACAGCCCGCACAGATACGCAGTATTTT	CASSETARTDTQYF
TRBV19	TRBJ2-6	.	TGTGCCAGTAGTATTCCCCGCCTACTGAACTCTGGGGCCAACGTCCTGACTTTC	CASSIPRLLNSGANVLTF
TRBV4-3	TRBJ1-2	.	TGCGCCAGCAGCCAGAGGAGAGAGGCCTATAACTATGGCTACACCTTC	CASSQRREAYNYGYTF
TRBV5-1	TRBJ1-3	TRBD1	TGCGCCAGCAGCCCGGGACAGGGTTTCTCTGGAAACACCATATATTTT	CASSPGQGFSGNTIYF
TRBV9	TRBJ1-5	.	TGTGCCAGCAGCCCAACCTCAGGGGTGAATCAGCCCCAGCATTTT	CASSPTSGVNQPQHF
TRBV4-2	TRBJ1-5	TRBD1	TGTGCCAGCAGCTCCAGGGACAGGGGGCAACAGCCCCAGCATTTT	CASSSRDRGQQPQHF
TRBV6-6	TRBJ1-4	.	TGTGCCAGCAAGCAGGGGAATGAAAAACTGTTTTTT	CASKQGNEKLFF
TRBV19	TRBJ2-7	TRBD1	TGTGCCAGTGGTATCGGACAGGGGGTCTTAACCTTC	CASGIGQGVLTF
TRBV6-1	TRBJ2-7	TRBD1	TGTGCCAGCGCACTTTCCGGACAGGGGGCTTACGAGCAGTACTTC	CASALSGQGAYEQYF
TRBV4-2	TRBJ2-7	TRBD2	TGTGCCAGCAGCCAAGGACTAGCGGGAGCAACCCCCTACGAGCAGTACTTC	CASSQGLAGATPYEQYF
TRBV12-5	TRBJ2-3	.	TGTGCTAGTGGTTTGGTAGGGAGCGGTACGCAGTATTTT	CASGLVGSGTQYF
TRBV5-6	TRBJ2-5	TRBD1	TGTGCCAGCAGCTCGCCTAGGGGGCGACAGACCCAGTACTTC	CASSSPRGRQTQYF
TRBV6-1	TRBJ2-5	.	TGTGCCGCAAGGGAAGCCGGGAGTGTAGAGACCCAGTACTTC	CAAREAGSVETQYF
TRBV9	TRBJ2-1	.	TGTGCCAGCAGCAAAGGGGTGTATGAGCAGTTCTTC	CASSKGVYEQFF
TRBV19	TRBJ1-1	.	TGTGCCAGTAGGCAACAGGGCACTGAAGCTTTCTTT	CASRQQGTEAFF
TRBV6-5	TRBJ2-2	TRBD1	TGTGCCAGCAGCGGGACAGCTACCACCGGGGAGCTGTTTTTT	CASSGTATTGELFF
TRBV9	TRBJ2-7	.	TGTGCCAGCAGCCCGGGTCTTCCCTCCTACGAGCAGTACTTC	CASSPGLPSYEQYF
TRBV7-3	TRBJ1-6	.	TGTGCCAGCAGCGCCCAAGAACAGGGACGGGCGTCACCCCTCCACTTT	CASSAQEQGRASPLHF
TRBV11-2	TRBJ2-1	.	TGTGCCAGCAGCTTCGACGGTCCTCGGGTGTATGAGCAGTTCTTC	CASSFDGPRVYEQFF
TRBV6-6	TRBJ1-5	.	TGTGCAGCATCCGACCTTCGGGGGACGAGCAATCAGCCCCAGCATTTT	CAASDLRGTSNQPQHF
TRBV4-2	TRBJ1-3	.	TGTGCCAGCAGCCAAGAGAGCCGCCAAAACACCATATATTTT	CASSQESRQNTIYF
TRBV9	TRBJ2-3	TRBD2	TGTGCCAGCAGCCCAAGGACTAGCGCGCCGATCACAGATACGCAGTATTTT	CASSPRTSAPITDTQYF
TRBV11-2	TRBJ1-2	.	TGTGCCAGCAGCCCCCAGGGTGGTTATGGCTACACCTTC	CASSPQGGYGYTF
TRBV6-5	TRBJ2-7	TRBD2	TGTGCCAGCAGTTACCCGACTAGCGGGGGGACCTACGAGCAGTACTTC	CASSYPTSGGTYEQYF
TRBV9	TRBJ2-3	TRBD2	TGTGCCAGCAGCCCCCGGGTTAGCGGGATGGCAGATACGCAGTATTTT	CASSPRVSGMADTQYF
TRBV7-8	TRBJ2-7	TRBD2	TGTGCCAGCAGCCCACCCCGAAGGGAGGGGTACGAGCAGTACTTC	CASSPPRREGYEQYF
TRBV19	TRBJ2-7	TRBD2	TGTGCCAGTAGTATATGGACTAGCGGGAGCGGAGGCGAGCAGTACTTC	CASSIWTSGSGGEQYF
TRBV11-2	TRBJ1-1	.	TGTGCCAGCAGCTCAACTCGGGTCCCTGAAGCTTTCTTT	CASSSTRVPEAFF
TRBV14	TRBJ1-6	.	TGTGCCAGCAGCCAAGAACAAGGGGGTTATTCACCCCTCCACTTT	CASSQEQGGYSPLHF
TRBV6-6	TRBJ1-5	.	TGTGCCAGCAGTTACTCATCTACGGCAGGGCGTCAGCCCCAGCATTTT	CASSYSSTAGRQPQHF
TRBV14	TRBJ2-7	.	TGTGCCAGCAGCCACCCCACTAGTTTTATCGTGTACTTC	CASSHPTSFIVYF
TRBV27	TRBJ2-1	TRBD2	TGTGCCAGCAGTTTCGGGACTAGCGGGTACAATGAGCAGTTCTTC	CASSFGTSGYNEQFF
TRBV7-2	TRBJ2-7	.	TGTGCCAGCAGCTCCTTCCCGCGTTCCTACGAGCAGTACTTC	CASSSFPRSYEQYF
TRBV7-3	TRBJ2-7	.	TGTGCCAGCGGCAGGACGGAGGGGTACGAGCAGTACTTC	CASGRTEGYEQYF
TRBV15	TRBJ2-7	.	TGTGCCACCAGCTTCGTAGGGGGAGGGTACGAGCAGTACTTC	CATSFVGGGYEQYF
TRBV9	TRBJ2-2	.	TGTGCCAGCAGCGTAAGGGGCGGGGAGCTGTTTTTT	CASSVRGGELFF
TRBV7-3	TRBJ2-3	TRBD2	TGTGCCAGCAGCGCCCGACTAGCGGGAGGTCGCACAGATACGCAGTATTTT	CASSARLAGGRTDTQYF
TRBV19	TRBJ2-1	TRBD2	TGTGCCAGTAGTATATCCGGACTAGGAGCGGGTGAGCAGTTCTTC	CASSISGLGAGEQFF
TRBV6-5	TRBJ2-3	TRBD2	TGTGCCAGCAGTTCCTCTAGCGGGAGTCGCACAGATACGCAGTATTTT	CASSSSSGSRTDTQYF
TRBV2	TRBJ2-5	.	TGTGCCAGCAGTTCCCGGGCAGGGGAGGGAAGAGAGACCCAGTACTTC	CASSSRAGEGRETQYF
TRBV27	TRBJ2-7	.	TGTGCCAGCAGTAAACCCTCGGCGGTCTCCTACGAGCAGTACTTC	CASSKPSAVSYEQYF
TRBV7-9	TRBJ2-2	TRBD1	TGTGCCAGCAGTTTGACGGGACAGGCTAACACCGGGGAGCTGTTTTTT	CASSLTGQANTGELFF
TRBV29-1	TRBJ2-5	TRBD1	TGCAGCGTGACAGACAGGGAGTTGAGGGAGCAGTACTTC	CSVTDRELREQYF
TRBV19	TRBJ1-1	.	TGTGCCAGTAGTCCGGCGGGAGTACGGGACACTGAAGCTTTCTTT	CASSPAGVRDTEAFF
TRBV5-1	TRBJ2-5	.	TGCGCCAGCAGCTTGGCTGGGAGGGAGACCCAGTACTTC	CASSLAGRETQYF
TRBV5-1	TRBJ2-1	TRBD2	TGCGCCAGCAGTTCCCGGACTAGCGCCCTCGGGGAGCAGTTCTTC	CASSSRTSALGEQFF
TRBV19	TRBJ2-1	.	TGTGCCAGTAGGGACAGAGGGGGTGTCTACAATGAGCAGTTCTTC	CASRDRGGVYNEQFF
TRBV28	TRBJ1-4	.	TGTGCCAGCGGGGCGGGAGGACAAATTGAAAAACTGTTTTTT	CASGAGGQIEKLFF
TRBV11-2	TRBJ2-2	TRBD2	TGTGCCAGCGCCCCTGGGACTAGCGTCTTGGGGGAGCTGTTTTTT	CASAPGTSVLGELFF
TRBV19	TRBJ1-1	TRBD1	TGTGCCATCCACAAAAGGGGCCAGGGGGTACTCTTT	CAIHKRGQGVLF
TRBV6-5	TRBJ1-6	.	TGTGCCAGCAGTTCATCGGGGGATCGATCACCCCTCCACTTT	CASSSSGDRSPLHF
TRBV9	TRBJ2-5	.	TGTGCCAGCAGCGGTAGCAGTGGGAGTTCCCAGTACTTC	CASSGSSGSSQYF
TRBV9	TRBJ2-7	.	TGTGCCAGCAGCGTAGGGCTAGTGGGCGAGCAGTACTTC	CASSVGLVGEQYF
TRBV7-9	TRBJ2-1	TRBD2	TGTGCCAGCAGCCCCCGGACTAGCGTCTACAATGAGCAGTTCTTC	CASSPRTSVYNEQFF